Reported below is one T cell receptor beta chain. Assay: immunoSEQ multiplex PCR; the TCRdb copy retains only in-frame clones and omits some. The data contain around 320,000 clones, roughly 89% of them seen just once; the ten biggest clones take up less than 3.5%. The entry originates in a study of blood T cell repertoires in COVID-19. About the study: PBMCs, B-cell-depleted T cells, or T cells provided the cDNA or gDNA that made up the material.

The V end lost 2 bases, the J end lost 2 bases, and 7 bases lay between the germline ends. This CDR3 contains 14 residues. Germline CDR1 is SGDLS and CDR2 is YYNGEE. Individuals aged roughly 18 to 90 years were recruited from 20 to 25 US areas. Participants had their cohort set by participant-reported clinical history. The chain carries TRBV9 and TRBJ2-2; D is ambiguous. The sequenced sample consisted of PBMCs or T cells enriched from blood (not recorded which). The origin of this receptor is a woman between 45 and 65 years old who had been exposed to COVID-19. The CDR3 nucleotides are TGTGCCAGCAGCGTTAGCCCCAACACCGGGGAGCTGTTTTTT. Amino acids: CASSVSPNTGELFF.